A selection of T cell receptor beta chains follows, all from one sample in a study of T cell changes during pregnancy in multiple sclerosis. The data were produced by immunoSEQ multiplex PCR, yet TCRdb's version contains in-frame clones alone and is incomplete. The sample includes more than 35,000 clones, more than 70% of them seen just once. Sequenced here: CD4+ T cells from peripheral blood mononuclear cells, sampled after pregnancy. Receptors were obtained from a female donor in good health, enrolled as a control in a pregnancy study. CDR3s include the opening cysteine and the closing phenylalanine or tryptophan. The D gene is left open where the match is weak.

d_gene | v_gene | CDR3aa
- | TRBV30 | CAGGTPNTGELFF
TRBD1 | TRBV7-3 | CASSMDRGREAFF
TRBD1 | TRBV28 | CASSLSPTGQIYGYTF
TRBD2 | TRBV7-9 | CASSTSGRIYNEQFF
- | TRBV4-1 | CASSQREGRDQPQHF
- | TRBV2 | CASSPAGRRTDTQYF
- | TRBV4-1 | CASSQQDTAAGNSPLHF
- | TRBV21-1 | CASSKLPGGLNNQPQHF
- | TRBV5-6 | CASSFVAANYGYTF
TRBD2 | TRBV4-3 | CASSQSAGGAADTQYF
TRBD2 | TRBV7-2 | CASSSRTSGSAYEQYF
TRBD1 | TRBV6-5 | CASRQGANEAFF
- | TRBV30 | CASESLLSYEQYF
- | TRBV4-3 | CASSQERVNTEAFF
TRBD2 | TRBV28 | CASDSGTSGSNEQFF
TRBD2 | TRBV6-1 | CASRELAGGPGEQFF
- | TRBV4-3 | CASSQDAGTYGYTF
TRBD1 | TRBV28 | CASIEIGGSGRRVYSPLHF
TRBD1 | TRBV6-1 | CASSEGGGGPYGYTF
- | TRBV10-2 | CASIDSSYNSPLHF
TRBD2 | TRBV5-1 | CASSLVRTSGTGVPYNEQFF
TRBD2 | TRBV5-6 | CASSFKFLAGGVTDTQYF
- | TRBV4-2 | CASSQGLSNQPQHF
TRBD2 | TRBV2 | CASSETAGGQNEQFF
- | TRBV5-6 | CASSLMTRAPETQYF
TRBD2 | TRBV5-6 | CASSFPGLDYEQYF
- | TRBV15 | CATSPRRGGAQNTGELFF
TRBD1 | TRBV18 | CASSRTGNTGELFF
TRBD2 | TRBV9 | CASSVEVGGSYNEQFF
TRBD1 | TRBV19 | CASRPGTANNSPLHF
- | TRBV9 | CASSVGAEPNYGYTF
TRBD2 | TRBV15 | CATSRGGLAGGPRAQYF
TRBD2 | TRBV7-3 | CASSEGLAGWRDTQYF
TRBD2 | TRBV7-6 | CASSLSRLGGRETQYF
TRBD1 | TRBV7-8 | CASSHGTGHQPQHF
TRBD1 | TRBV7-8 | CASSINRDSYNEQFF
TRBD1 | TRBV30 | CAWRGTGKSSYEQYF
TRBD2 | TRBV28 | CASSPPLIGGGLADKRAHEQYF
- | TRBV6-1 | CASSDGGPRPVNTEAFF
TRBD1 | TRBV9 | CAVQTGNNSPLHF
- | TRBV6-1 | CASSEKVGGVSEQYF
- | TRBV29-1 | CSVEHARGNTIYF
- | TRBV11-2 | CASSLSQGNTGELFF
- | TRBV7-2 | CASSLGAPAKNIQYF
TRBD1 | TRBV28 | CASSSGTVNEKLFF
TRBD2 | TRBV5-1 | CASNEAGGNEQFF
TRBD1 | TRBV11-2 | CASSDYGQGRGNYGYTF
TRBD2 | TRBV5-4 | CASTSGGPFRETQYF
- | TRBV20-1 | CSALLNNEQFF
TRBD2 | TRBV6-6 | CASSPPSGGTHEQFF
TRBD2 | TRBV7-2 | CASNRPGTIQETQYF
- | TRBV6-1 | CASVDKVAYNEQFF
TRBD2 | TRBV27 | CASSLAGGGGIQYF